The next 24 T cell receptor beta chains were all read from a single sample in a study of blood T cell repertoires in COVID-19. Repertoires were generated with immunoSEQ multiplex PCR, while TCRdb's copy carries only in-frame clones and drops some. This table holds about 220,000 clones, roughly 90% found once. Material for sequencing was PBMCs or T cells enriched from blood (not recorded which). Every receptor here comes from a woman between 25 and 40 years old who had recovered from COVID-19.

The chain uses TRBV5-8 and TRBJ2-3; weak D call: TRBD2 (6 bases). This CDR3 spans 16 amino acids. V was cut by 4 bases and J by 2 bases, with 17 bases left in between. The germline V gene encodes CDR1 SGHTS and CDR2 YDEGEE. CDR3 sequence reads: CASSGPSGWYTDTQYF. The CDR3 coding sequence is TGTGCCAGCAGCGGGCCGAGCGGGTGGTACACAGATACGCAGTATTTT.

DNA of the CDR3: TGCGCCAGCAGCTTCCGGGACAACGACGAAAAACTGTTTTTT. Encoded protein: CASSFRDNDEKLFF. This chain uses TRBV5-1 with TRBJ1-4; TRBD1 might be the D (6 bases). Germline V CDR1 and CDR2: SGHRS, YFSETQ. The V gene lost 2 bases and the J gene lost 8 bases, with 13 bases spanning the gap. This CDR3 comprises 14 residues. The variable domain in full, with the rest retrieved from reference TRBV5-1 and TRBJ1-4, is KAGVTQTPRYLIKTRGQQVTLSCSPISGHRSVSWYQQTPGQGLQFLFEYFSETQRNKGNFPGRFSGRQFSNSRSEMNVSTLELGDSALYLCASSFRDNDEKLFFGSGTQLSVL.

In its sample, this clone was seen once. V is TRBV29-1 and J is TRBJ2-3, with 10 bases identical to TRBD2. The V segment lost 3 bases and the J segment 2 bases; nucleotides outside the gene matches: 5. The CDR3 loop spans 15 amino acids. The V gene's germline CDR1 is SQVTM and CDR2 ANQGSEA. The CDR3 loop reads CSVERTSGITDTQYF. DNA of the CDR3: TGCAGCGTTGAGCGGACTAGCGGAATCACAGATACGCAGTATTTT.

The chain uses TRBV18 and TRBJ2-5, with TRBD2 as a possible D gene (5 bases). Germline CDR1 reads KGHSH; CDR2 reads LQKENI. The V and J ends lost 3 bases and 7 bases respectively, with 12 bases between them. This CDR3 is built from 13 residues. CDR3 DNA sequence: TGTGCCAGCTCACCGGCTAGGGCGGGGACCCAGTACTTC. Translated: CASSPARAGTQYF.

Only one count was recorded for this clone. The rearrangement uses TRBV9 and TRBJ1-2, with D maybe TRBD1 (5 bases). V was trimmed by 0 bases and J by 5 bases, leaving 14 bases between them. The CDR3 loop spans 15 amino acids. Germline lookup yields CDR1 SGDLS and CDR2 YYNGEE. The CDR3 coding sequence is TGTGCCAGCAGCGTAGGTGGGGGTCGGGGGTATGGCTACACCTTC. This translates into CASSVGGGRGYGYTF.

The gene calls are TRBV4-2 and TRBJ2-5, with 10 nucleotides matching TRBD2. After removal of 5 bases from V and 2 bases from J, the junction contained 5 bases not matched to a gene. CDR1 is LGHNA, CDR2 YNFKEQ, per germline. The CDR3 extends over 15 amino acids. The CDR3 sequence is CASSYLTSGQETQYF. The CDR3, as DNA: TGTGCCAGCAGCTACTTGACTAGCGGGCAAGAGACCCAGTACTTC.

DNA of the CDR3: TGTGCCAGCAGTTTATTCCAGGGCTACGAGCAGTACTTC. It yields the protein CASSLFQGYEQYF. The chain carries TRBV12-3 or TRBV12-4 and TRBJ2-7, with D perhaps TRBD1 (5 bases). The CDR3 sequence is 13 residues long. The V end was cut by 2 bases, the J end by 3 bases, with 8 bases between.

CDR3 protein: CASSTSPTSSGNTIYF. The CDR3 DNA follows: TGTGCCAGTAGTACATCACCAACAAGCTCTGGAAACACCATATATTTT. The chain joins TRBV19 to TRBJ1-3; D not certain. CDR3 length: 16 residues. Germline V gene sequence: CDR1 LNHDA, CDR2 SQIVND (reference sequence). V was trimmed by 4 bases and J by 0 bases, leaving 13 bases between them.

The DNA for the CDR3 is TGTGCCAGCAGTTTATTAGGACAGGGCAAGAATGAAGCTTTCTTT. Translation: CASSLLGQGKNEAFF. The V call is TRBV28, the J call TRBJ1-1; 8 bases line up with TRBD1. Germline V CDR1 and CDR2: MDHEN, SYDVKM. This CDR3 contains 15 residues. V lost 1 base, J lost 7 bases, and 8 bases stayed unmatched.

The chain is built from TRBV4-1 and TRBJ1-3; D not resolved. The CDR3 has 13 amino acids. With 2 bases removed from V and 4 bases from J, the gap between germline ends came to 6 bases. Germline V gene sequence: CDR1 MGHRA, CDR2 YSYEKL. CDR3 loop: CASSQTQGNTIYF. In DNA, the CDR3 is TGCGCCAGCAGCCAAACACAGGGAAACACCATATATTTT.

This clone was observed a single time. The chain combines TRBV12-3 or TRBV12-4 with TRBJ2-7; 7 bases fit TRBD1. V gave up 6 bases and J gave up 3 bases; unmatched junction bases: 5. The CDR3 is made up of 13 amino acids. Here the CDR3 reads CASSADRFYEQYF. The CDR3 DNA follows: TGTGCCAGCAGCGCGGACAGGTTCTACGAGCAGTACTTC.

The rearrangement joins TRBV7-2 to TRBJ1-2, with 7 positions matching TRBD1. J was trimmed by 2 bases and V by 5 bases; bases with no gene match: 5. Germline values: CDR1 SGHTA, CDR2 FQGNSA. The CDR3 has 14 amino acids. The CDR3 sequence: CASSDIQGNYGYTF. For the CDR3, the DNA is TGTGCCAGCAGCGACATACAGGGGAACTATGGCTACACCTTC.

This chain uses TRBV10-3 with TRBJ2-1; TRBD2 might be the D (7 bases). CDR1 and CDR2 (germline): ENHRY, SYGVKD. V was clipped by 3 bases and J by 0 bases, with 12 bases between them. This CDR3 is built from 16 residues. Here the CDR3 reads CAISEGGGASYNEQFF. CDR3 sequence (DNA): TGTGCCATCAGTGAAGGAGGGGGGGCCTCCTACAATGAGCAGTTCTTC.

The chain employs TRBV7-9 and TRBJ2-7; D might be TRBD2 (6 bases). The CDR3 totals 11 residues. The V end lost 5 bases, the J end lost 4 bases, and 6 bases lay between the germline ends. Germline lookup yields CDR1 SEHNR and CDR2 FQNEAQ (reference sequence). CDR3 residues: CASSREYEQYF. DNA of the CDR3: TGTGCCAGCAGCCGGGAGTACGAGCAGTACTTC.

The chain links TRBV4-3 to TRBJ1-1; weak D call: TRBD1 (5 bases). The CDR3 is 16 amino acids. Germline CDR1 reads LGHNA; CDR2 reads YSLEER. V gave up 0 bases and J gave up 8 bases, with 19 bases separating them. The CDR3 is CASSQEALVRQPEAFF. The CDR3 DNA follows: TGCGCCAGCAGCCAAGAAGCCTTAGTGAGACAGCCAGAAGCTTTCTTT.

The CDR3 sequence is CASSQGERGGSEQFF. The CDR3 DNA follows: TGTGCCAGCAGCCAAGGCGAGCGGGGGGGCTCTGAGCAGTTCTTC. This sequence joins TRBV4-2 and TRBJ2-1; 10 nucleotides agree with TRBD2. V trimming: 1 base; J trimming: 9 bases; junction bases outside the gene matches: 6. The CDR3 spans 15 residues. The germline CDR1 and CDR2 sequences are LGHNA and YNFKEQ.

The V gene is TRBV11-2, the J gene TRBJ2-2; 8 bases agree with TRBD2. CDR1 and CDR2 (germline): SGHAT, FQNNGV. This CDR3 has 17 residues. With V trimmed by 7 bases and J by 0 bases, 10 bases remained unmatched. In DNA, the CDR3 is TGTGCCAGCACCCTTAACACGGGGGGGCCGAACACCGGGGAGCTGTTTTTT. Residues: CASTLNTGGPNTGELFF.

The chain uses TRBV7-2 and TRBJ2-1; possible D gene TRBD1, 6 bases. Germline loops: CDR1 SGHTA, CDR2 FQGNSA. This CDR3 contains 13 residues. V was shortened by 10 bases and J by 4 bases, with 14 bases between the two germline ends. The CDR3 region is CAILRTAYNEQFF. CDR3 DNA: TGTGCCATCCTGAGGACAGCTTACAATGAGCAGTTCTTC.

The J gene is TRBJ1-5, the V gene TRBV9; 9 bases fit TRBD1. Germline values: CDR1 SGDLS, CDR2 YYNGEE. The J segment lost 1 base and the V segment lost 4 bases, leaving 6 bases of the junction unmatched. The CDR3 loop spans 16 amino acids. The CDR3 coding sequence is TGTGCCAGCAGCCCGGGACAGGGCGGCAGCAATCAGCCCCAGCATTTT. It codes for CASSPGQGGSNQPQHF.

The chain couples TRBV3-1 (or the pseudogene TRBV3-2) to TRBJ1-2; D ambiguous. The CDR3 runs to 12 residues. Germline lookup yields CDR1 LGHDT and CDR2 YNNKEL (reference sequence). V was clipped by 0 bases and J by 5 bases, with 4 bases between them. CDR3 loop: CASSQDRYGYTF. The CDR3 DNA follows: TGTGCCAGCAGCCAAGACAGGTATGGCTACACCTTC.

In the case of this clone: Other DNA sequences from this sample encode an identical CDR3 as well. The J gene is TRBJ2-7, the V gene TRBV3-1 (or the pseudogene TRBV3-2); TRBD1 matches at 8 bases. Germline CDR1 reads LGHDT; CDR2 reads YNNKEL (reference sequence). V trimming: 4 bases; J trimming: 2 bases; junction bases outside the gene matches: 4. CDR3 length: 14 residues. The DNA for the CDR3 is TGTGCCAGCAGCCCCGGCAGGGGGCCCTACGAGCAGTACTTC. Its protein is CASSPGRGPYEQYF.

The chain couples TRBV13 to TRBJ1-3; D gene uncertain. The CDR3 is 15 amino acids. Trimming took 5 bases from V and 2 from J, leaving 13 bases between them. The germline CDR1 and CDR2 sequences are PRHDT and FYEKMQ (reference sequence). DNA for the CDR3: TGTGCCAGCAGCCAGACCCCCGGGGCTGGAAACACCATATATTTT. This translates into CASSQTPGAGNTIYF.

The rearrangement links TRBV9 to TRBJ1-1, with TRBD1 matching over 8 bases. There are 13 residues in the CDR3. CDR1 and CDR2 from the germline V gene are SGDLS and YYNGEE. Trimming took 3 bases from V and 4 from J; bases not matched to a gene: 2. Here the CDR3 DNA reads TGTGCCAGCAGCGGACAGGGGCGCACTGAAGCTTTCTTT. Its protein is CASSGQGRTEAFF. Variable domain in full (rest from reference TRBV9 and TRBJ1-1): DSGVTQTPKHLITATGQRVTLRCSPRSGDLSVYWYQQSLDQGLQFLIQYYNGEERAKGNILERFSAQQFPDLHSELNLSSLELGDSALYFCASSGQGRTEAFFGQGTRLTVV.

The chain couples TRBV7-8 to TRBJ2-1, with D possibly being TRBD2 (6 bases). Trimming took 1 base from V and 6 from J, leaving 16 bases between them. The CDR3 contains 16 residues. Germline V CDR1 and CDR2: SGHVS, FQNEAQ. Here the CDR3 reads CASSLGNSAGGNEQFF. The CDR3 nucleotides are TGTGCCAGCAGCTTAGGCAACAGTGCCGGGGGCAATGAGCAGTTCTTC.